This entry lists 15 T cell receptor beta chains sequenced from one sample in a study of technical replicates of blood from a handful of donors (dated by TCRdb to 2015 to 2018). Receptors were amplified or captured by the immunoSEQ multiplex PCR assay. TCRdb retrieved this table from immuneACCESS and kept in-frame rearrangements only. Not all clones are present; in checked studies, unresolved V genes account for under half, and no reason is known for the remainder. The sample table shows over 90,000 clones, and about 95% are seen once. The ten largest clones take up about 0.21% of the sample. Sequencing was carried out using T cells isolated from PBMCs. These receptors all come from a human donor in good health.

The CDR3 DNA is TGCGCCAGCAGTGAAGCCGACAGGGACTATGGCTACACCTTC. Protein: CASSEADRDYGYTF. The rearrangement joins TRBV10-2 to TRBJ1-2, with TRBD1 matching 7 bases. Germline trimming cut 3 bases from V and 3 bases from J; bases unmatched to any gene: 4. The CDR3 has 14 amino acids. CDR1 and CDR2 (germline): WSHSY, SAAADI.

The chain is built from TRBV15 and TRBJ1-3; a weak D match, TRBD1 (6 bases). Trimming removed 1 base from V and 4 bases from J, with 26 bases in between. This CDR3 has 20 amino acids. The V gene's germline CDR1 is LNHNV and CDR2 YYDKDF (reference sequence). The CDR3 region has the DNA TGTGCCACCAGCAGAGGGTGGGGCAGGACAGCACTCGTCGAAGGAAACACCATATATTTT. It translates to CATSRGWGRTALVEGNTIYF.

The J gene is TRBJ2-5, the V gene TRBV14, with D possibly matching TRBD2 (7 bases). The V end lost 2 bases, the J end lost 3 bases, and 19 bases lay between the germline ends. The CDR3 extends over 17 amino acids. CDR1 is SGHDN and CDR2 is FVKESK in the germline V gene. The CDR3, as DNA: TGTGCCAGCAGCCAATTAGGGCTTCGGGGGGCTAAAGAGACCCAGTACTTC. Protein product: CASSQLGLRGAKETQYF.

The V and J genes are TRBV5-1 and TRBJ1-1, with D possibly being TRBD1 (5 bases). CDR1 and CDR2 (germline): SGHRS, YFSETQ. The CDR3 covers 15 residues. Trimming removed 2 bases from V and 1 base from J, with 12 bases in between. The CDR3 bases are TGCGCCAGCAGCTTTCAGACAGAAGCGAACACTGAAGCTTTCTTT. Residues: CASSFQTEANTEAFF.

This chain uses TRBV6-5 with TRBJ2-7; the match to TRBD2 covers 10 bases. V was clipped by 6 bases and J by 4 bases; unmatched bases: 9. CDR1 is MNHEY, CDR2 SVGAGI, per germline. The CDR3 has 15 residues. CDR3 in DNA: TGTGCCAGCAGCCTATCTAGCGGGAGTAATTACGAGCAGTACTTC. Its translation is CASSLSSGSNYEQYF.

This clone appeared a single time. V is TRBV4-1 and J is TRBJ2-3, with 12 bases aligning to TRBD2. From germline, CDR1 is MGHRA and CDR2 YSYEKL. V was clipped by 8 bases and J by 6 bases; unmatched bases: 12. The CDR3 consists of 16 residues. The CDR3 nucleotides are TGCGCCAGCGCACACATGACTAGCGGGAGTTTGGATACGCAGTATTTT. Amino acids: CASAHMTSGSLDTQYF.

The chain recombines TRBV4-1 with TRBJ1-2; TRBD1 matches at 8 bases. Germline trimming cut 4 bases from V and 9 bases from J; bases unmatched to any gene: 4. The CDR3 length is 12 residues. The germline V gene has CDR1 MGHRA and CDR2 YSYEKL. CDR3 sequence: CASSLDRERYTF. CDR3 DNA: TGCGCCAGCAGCCTGGACAGGGAGCGCTACACCTTC.

The V call is TRBV5-1, the J call TRBJ2-3; 9 bases are shared with TRBD2. V lost 1 base and J lost 5; bases outside the gene matches: 8. CDR3 length: 16 residues. Germline V gene data show CDR1 as SGHRS and CDR2 as YFSETQ. The CDR3 loop is CASSLLAGGLEDTQYF. The CDR3 DNA reads as TGCGCCAGCAGCTTGTTGGCGGGAGGGCTTGAAGATACGCAGTATTTT.

The J gene is TRBJ2-2, the V gene TRBV5-8; 8 bases align to TRBD1. CDR1 is SGHTS and CDR2 is YDEGEE in the germline V gene. J gave up 5 bases and V 3 bases, and 3 bases lay outside the gene matches. The CDR3 runs 14 residues. CDR3 sequence (DNA): TGTGCCAGCAGCTCAGGGGGCTATACCGGGGAGCTGTTTTTT. This encodes CASSSGGYTGELFF.

CDR3 protein: CASSGLAGGLTDTQYF. In DNA form, the CDR3 reads TGTGCCAGCTCCGGACTAGCGGGAGGTCTCACAGATACGCAGTATTTT. The V gene is TRBV18, the J gene TRBJ2-3, with 14 positions matching TRBD2. There are 16 residues in the CDR3. V shed 6 bases, J shed 2 bases, and the junction held 4 bases outside the gene matches. Germline CDR1 reads KGHSH; CDR2 reads LQKENI.

The rearrangement joins TRBV28 to TRBJ1-3; 8 bases agree with TRBD1. The CDR3 loop spans 14 amino acids. Losses at the gene ends were 6 bases for V and 4 bases for J; bases not matched to a gene: 5. The V gene's germline CDR1 is MDHEN and CDR2 SYDVKM. The DNA for the CDR3 is TGTGCCAGCAGCTCAGGGACAGGAGGAAACACCATATATTTT. Translated, it gives CASSSGTGGNTIYF.

The chain links TRBV5-6 to TRBJ2-7, with D possibly being TRBD2 (6 bases). The CDR3 totals 12 residues. The V end lost 0 bases, the J end lost 7 bases, and 8 bases lay between the germline ends. Germline V gene data show CDR1 as SGHDT and CDR2 as YYEEEE. The CDR3 sequence: CASSLGGGEQYF. The CDR3 region has the DNA TGTGCCAGCAGCTTGGGTGGGGGGGAGCAGTACTTC.

The chain joins TRBV27 to TRBJ2-7; 11 bases line up with TRBD1. Per the germline V gene, CDR1 is MNHEY and CDR2 is SMNVEV (reference sequence). V was pared by 2 bases and J by 6 bases, with 3 bases of the junction left unmatched. CDR3 size: 14 residues. The CDR3: CASSLRTGGFEQYF. The CDR3 DNA is TGTGCCAGCAGTTTAAGGACAGGGGGCTTCGAGCAGTACTTC.

This chain uses TRBV7-9 with TRBJ1-1; D is ambiguous. The V end lost 5 bases, the J end lost 2 bases, and 12 bases lay between the germline ends. Germline V gene lookup returns CDR1 SEHNR and CDR2 FQNEAQ (reference sequence). The CDR3 runs 14 residues. The CDR3 DNA reads TGTGCCAGCAGCCCATTGGCGGTAAACACTGAAGCTTTCTTT. Translation: CASSPLAVNTEAFF.

The genes are TRBV30 and TRBJ1-5; a weak D match, TRBD1 (5 bases). The length of the CDR3 is 13 residues. V lost 2 bases, J lost 2 bases, and 7 bases lay in between. Per the germline V gene, CDR1 is GTSNPN and CDR2 is SVGIG (reference sequence). The chain's CDR3 is CAWSWGGNQPQHF. Written as DNA, the CDR3 is TGTGCCTGGAGTTGGGGGGGCAATCAGCCCCAGCATTTT.